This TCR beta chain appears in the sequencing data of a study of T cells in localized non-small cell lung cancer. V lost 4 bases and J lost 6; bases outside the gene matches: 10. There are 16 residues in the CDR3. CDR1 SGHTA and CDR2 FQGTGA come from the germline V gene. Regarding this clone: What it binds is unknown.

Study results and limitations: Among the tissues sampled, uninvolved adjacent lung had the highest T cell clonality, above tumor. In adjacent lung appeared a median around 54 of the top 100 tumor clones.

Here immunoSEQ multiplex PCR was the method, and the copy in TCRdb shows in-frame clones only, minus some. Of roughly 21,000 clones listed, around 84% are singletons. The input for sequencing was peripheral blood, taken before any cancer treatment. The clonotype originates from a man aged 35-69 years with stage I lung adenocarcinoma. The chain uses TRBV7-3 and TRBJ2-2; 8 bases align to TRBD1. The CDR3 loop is CASSYRGALRAGELFF. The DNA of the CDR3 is TGTGCCAGCAGCTACAGGGGGGCGCTTCGCGCCGGGGAGCTGTTTTTT.